This TCR beta chain derives from a study of T-cell memory formation after mild COVID-19. As for the study in general: TCR clusters mostly belonged to single donors. Study-level findings and limits: Still unconfirmed is whether the second-wave clones peaking on day 37 recognized SARS-CoV-2. Shrinking CD4+ clones resided mostly in CM and EM, and CD8+ ones in EMRA. Memory sampled before infection contained some responding clones, suggesting cross-reactive memory joined.

TCRdb redid the calling of the 5' RACE reads with MiXCR, one entry per CDR3 protein. The table has over 500,000 distinct CDR3 sequences, roughly 17% seen once. This CDR3 has 15 amino acids. Trimming stripped 0 bases from V and 3 bases from J, with 9 bases between. This clonotype was picked up a small number of times. Its antigen is not known. The TCR sequence derives from an adult woman who had mild COVID-19 (a few samples of this study predate the infection). Cell type and time point are not known. Specimen: PBMCs or a T cell subset sorted from them (not recorded which). The V and J genes are TRBV12-3 or TRBV12-4 and TRBJ2-1; D possibly uses TRBD1 or TRBD2 (6 bases each). The CDR3 spells CASSLARGDYNEQFF. The DNA of the CDR3 is TGTGCCAGCAGTTTAGCGAGGGGGGACTACAATGAGCAGTTCTTC.